The clone carrying this T cell receptor beta chain occurred a few times. V shed 0 bases and J 4 bases; nucleotides not matched to a gene: 8. In germline, CDR1 is KGHSH, CDR2 LQKENI. The CDR3 length is 16 residues. The time point here: patch test 1, 2 weeks after DPC sensitization. Treatment defined: therapeutic diphenylcyclopropenone sensitization with weekly scalp DPC. It was the library that attached unique molecular identifiers to individual cDNA molecules. In TCRdb, the RACE reads were re-called with MiXCR into one record per CDR3 protein. The sample has 300,000 to 350,000 distinct CDR3 sequences, around 7% seen once. These data are taken from a study of human T cells and chemical hapten exposure. Overall study context: Largely, small differences in pooled library volume made per-sample TCR yields vary.

Sequenced here: whole blood, sampled in connection with sensitization to the hapten diphenylcyclopropenone (DPC). The rearrangement joins TRBV18 to TRBJ1-2, with TRBD1 matching over 7 bases. The TCR originated in a woman under 30 with alopecia areata. Some clones in this sample may be carry-over from other donors' samples. CDR3 residues: CASSPPLGTASYGYTF. CDR3 DNA sequence: TGTGCCAGCTCACCACCGTTAGGGACAGCGTCCTATGGCTACACCTTC.